This T cell receptor beta chain was sequenced for a study of blood T cell repertoires in COVID-19 (dated by TCRdb to 2020 to 2021). For the study in its entirety: Samples covering the acute and convalescent phases of COVID-19 were provided by collaborators in the United States, Italy and Spain. The prospective study material was composed of cDNA or gDNA derived from T cells, B-cell-depleted T cells, or PBMCs. The dataset comprised deeply sampled blood TCRbeta repertoires from subjects exposed to, actively infected with, or recovered from COVID-19. The repertoires were released in a freely available public database intended as a resource for research on the immune response to SARS-CoV-2. Samples came from the ongoing ImmuneRACE study (first 160 participants) plus 1,254 subjects from 6 global collaborators. The sample metadata nearly always contained a de-identified subject ID, COVID-19 status, age in years and sex. HLA class I and class II types, where available, came from metadata supplied by the sample provider rather than from assay-based typing.

TCRbeta CDR3 regions were amplified from genomic DNA using the immunoSEQ Assay, a bias-controlled multiplex PCR. Per the original workflow: The number of nucleated cells in each sample was estimated from the amplification of reference gene primers within the assay. To quantify the absolute abundance of each unique TCRbeta CDR3 rearrangement, sequence reads were collapsed and filtered. Productive Simpson clonality was computed per sample as the square root of Simpson's diversity index over productive rearrangements. In TCRdb, the immuneACCESS table is reduced to in-frame sequences with V and J assigned. These tables do not hold every clone; where another copy was compared, an unresolved V gene accounts for under half, and the others remain unexplained. V, J and clone size derive from that table, while D and trimming were established from the DNA sequence. The sample has about 320,000 clones on record, over 85% of them singletons. The leading ten clones occupy roughly 2.6% of the sample.

CDR1 and CDR2 were assigned from the germline V gene (reference sequence) as LGHDT and YNNKEL. The CDR3 spans 12 residues, from the cysteine through the phenylalanine. Only the CDR3 DNA is retained, 36 bases long and in frame from the first base. V gives up 4 bases and J gives up 9 bases, and the segment between their germline ends measures 9 bases. Broader findings and caveats from the paper: The quantity of clinical and demographic metadata differed by source and by participant and was supplied without curation.

Comment on this clone: The antigen it binds to is not known. The record has no base qualities; no much larger clone is one base away.

In the prospective study, participants were roughly 18 to 89 years old, resided in approximately 22 geographic areas of the United States, and were enrolled through a virtual design. To assign participants to cohorts, the prospective study relied on clinical history that participants themselves reported in a screening survey and a study questionnaire. Recovered participants in ImmuneRACE Cohort 3 were defined by two consecutive negative NP/OP PCR tests, clearance by a healthcare professional, or resolution of symptoms. Each participant in the prospective study had whole blood, serum and a nasopharyngeal or oropharyngeal swab collected by mobile phlebotomists. Participants in the prospective study had the option to provide additional blood draws and questionnaires over an approximately 2-month period. Blood samples from the prospective study were shipped frozen or at room temperature prior to DNA extraction.

The receptor chain draws on TRBV3-1 (or the pseudogene TRBV3-2) and TRBJ2-2, with no reliable assignment of the D segment. Sequenced input: PBMCs or T cells enriched from blood (not recorded which). The receptor comes from a man aged 60 to 75 who had recovered from COVID-19. The CDR3 region reads CASSPLGRELFF. The bases are TGTGCCAGCAGCCCCTTGGGCCGGGAGCTGTTTTTT.